The clone carrying this T cell receptor (beta chain) was picked up a small number of times. The antigen is not known. The V and J ends lost 5 bases and 7 bases, in that order; junction bases with no gene match: 4. The CDR3 sequence is 12 residues long. Germline values: CDR1 MDHEN, CDR2 SYDVKM. Antigen-specific CD4+ T cells were expanded (with viral peptide pools) by the ViraFEST assay ahead of sequencing. An approximately ten-day culture period preceded the isolation of CD4+ T cells. For each well, over 1.5 million PBMC were cultured with around 10 IU/ml IL-2 and around 9.1 ug/ml peptides. This record belongs to a study of vaccination effects on CD4 cells after COVID-19. TCRdb keeps only in-frame clones here, not all; method: immunoSEQ multiplex PCR. Of about 79,000 clones listed, roughly 80% are singletons.

The V gene is TRBV28, the J gene TRBJ1-2; 7 positions agree with TRBD1. The sample here was CD4+ T cells from PBMCs cultured with HCoV-229E spike peptides, taken before COVID-19 vaccination. The sequence was obtained from a human donor who received a COVID-19 vaccine. This CDR3 reads CASSRQGPGYTF. The DNA of the CDR3 is TGTGCCAGCAGTAGACAGGGTCCTGGCTACACCTTC.